These 29 T cell receptor beta chains were all obtained from the same sample, sequenced in a study of blood T cell repertoires in COVID-19. TCRdb's copy holds only in-frame clones and misses some; the assay was immunoSEQ multiplex PCR. This sample has under 250,000 clones, with roughly 85% found just once. The specimen was peripheral blood. These receptors all come from a woman between 70 and 85 years old with active or convalescent COVID-19.

The chain couples TRBV6-5 to TRBJ1-2, with no clear D. This CDR3 is 12 amino acids long. V shed 6 bases and J shed 1 base, with 6 bases lying between them. CDR1 and CDR2 from the germline V gene are MNHEY and SVGAGI. CDR3 DNA sequence: TGTGCCAGCAGCCAAAATAACTATGGCTACACCTTC. This translates into CASSQNNYGYTF.

V usage is TRBV12-3 or TRBV12-4 and J usage is TRBJ2-5; 7 bases agree with TRBD1. This CDR3 spans 12 amino acids. V was pared by 4 bases and J by 5 bases, with 1 base of the junction left unmatched. For the CDR3, the DNA is TGTGCCAGCAGTTGGGACAGCGAGACCCAGTACTTC. Its protein is CASSWDSETQYF.

The V gene is TRBV5-4, the J gene TRBJ2-7; possibly TRBD1 for D (5 bases). The V end was cut by 0 bases, the J end by 2 bases, with 12 bases between. There are 15 residues in the CDR3. CDR1 is SGHNT and CDR2 is YYREEE in the germline V gene (reference sequence). This CDR3 reads CASSLGQGVTYEQYF. The CDR3 DNA is TGTGCCAGCAGCTTGGGGCAGGGCGTCACCTACGAGCAGTACTTC.

This clone has just a few counts. The chain has TRBV7-9 and TRBJ1-2; 9 nucleotides align to TRBD1. Germline values: CDR1 SEHNR, CDR2 FQNEAQ (reference sequence). The CDR3 contains 14 residues. V lost 6 bases to trimming and J lost 5 bases; unmatched junction nucleotides: 7. The CDR3, as DNA: TGTGCCAGCAGTTCCGGGACAGGGAGTTATGGCTACACCTTC. It yields the protein CASSSGTGSYGYTF.

The chain employs TRBV28 and TRBJ2-3; 14 nucleotides align to TRBD2. Germline V gene sequence: CDR1 MDHEN, CDR2 SYDVKM. The CDR3 spans 17 residues. The ends lost 5 bases at V and 1 base at J; junction bases unmatched: 5. The CDR3 here is CASSTRLAGGGTDTQYF. CDR3 DNA sequence: TGTGCCAGCAGTACCAGACTAGCGGGGGGGGGCACAGATACGCAGTATTTT.

The chain uses TRBV5-6 and TRBJ1-5; 9 bases match TRBD1. Germline trimming cut 4 bases from V and 4 bases from J; bases unmatched to any gene: 3. The CDR3 has 14 amino acids. CDR1 SGHDT and CDR2 YYEEEE come from the germline V gene. DNA of the CDR3: TGTGCCAGCAGCGTAGGGACAGGGAATCAGCCCCAGCATTTT. Encoded protein: CASSVGTGNQPQHF.

This clone was seen more than once but under ten times. V and J are TRBV7-9 and TRBJ1-1, with D perhaps TRBD1 (6 bases). This CDR3 has 15 residues. Trimming took off 5 bases at V and 4 bases at J, with 17 bases between the two ends. Per germline, CDR1 SEHNR and CDR2 FQNEAQ (reference sequence). The CDR3 sequence is CASSLRGHLSTEAFF. As DNA, the CDR3 is TGTGCCAGCAGCCTCCGGGGACACCTGAGCACTGAAGCTTTCTTT.

The V and J genes are TRBV4-3 and TRBJ2-3; TRBD2 might be the D (7 bases). Germline assignment: CDR1 LGHNA and CDR2 YSLEER. The CDR3 extends over 18 amino acids. The ends were cut back, 0 bases at V and 1 base at J, with 17 bases in the middle. CDR3 protein: CASSQDMAGAFGTDTQYF. The CDR3 DNA follows: TGCGCCAGCAGCCAAGATATGGCGGGGGCCTTTGGCACAGATACGCAGTATTTT.

V and J are TRBV3-1 (or the pseudogene TRBV3-2) and TRBJ1-1; no reliable D call. Germline V gene data show CDR1 as LGHDT and CDR2 as YNNKEL (reference sequence). The germline V and J ends were trimmed by 0 bases and 4 bases, with 6 bases remaining between them. This CDR3 spans 13 amino acids. The CDR3 protein is CASSQDGSTEAFF. The CDR3 DNA is TGTGCCAGCAGCCAAGACGGGAGCACTGAAGCTTTCTTT.

The CDR3 DNA reads TGCGCCAGCACACCCGGGGTTGGAAACACCATATATTTT. This encodes CASTPGVGNTIYF. This chain links TRBV10-2 with TRBJ1-3; D gene uncertain. Deletions cut 7 bases from V and 3 bases from J, with 10 bases between. The CDR3 runs to 13 residues. Germline CDR1 WSHSY, CDR2 SAAADI.

This sequence joins TRBV10-3 and TRBJ2-5; TRBD2 matches 9 bases. The germline V gene has CDR1 ENHRY and CDR2 SYGVKD. CDR3 length: 14 amino acids. Trimming removed 6 bases from V and 2 bases from J; junction bases left unmatched: 4. The CDR3 spells CAIRETSGQETQYF. CDR3 nucleotides: TGTGCCATCAGGGAGACTAGCGGTCAAGAGACCCAGTACTTC.

The chain has TRBV30 and TRBJ1-5; no firm D call. The germline V gene has CDR1 GTSNPN and CDR2 SVGIG (reference sequence). V lost 0 bases and J lost 7, with 10 bases in between. This CDR3 region has 13 residues. In nucleotides, the CDR3 is TGTGCCTGGAGTGTCCGGGAAGGGCAGCCCCAGCATTTT. Its translation is CAWSVREGQPQHF.

V usage is TRBV4-1 and J usage is TRBJ2-3; no reliable D call. V was trimmed by 3 bases and J by 2 bases, leaving 9 bases between them. This CDR3 spans 14 amino acids. Per germline, CDR1 MGHRA and CDR2 YSYEKL. CDR3 region: CASSQTPYTDTQYF. The CDR3 DNA reads TGCGCCAGCAGCCAGACTCCGTACACAGATACGCAGTATTTT.

The J gene is TRBJ2-7, the V gene TRBV19; 8 bases fit TRBD1. This CDR3 is 16 amino acids long. J gave up 4 bases and V 4 bases, and 12 bases lay outside the gene matches. Per germline, CDR1 LNHDA and CDR2 SQIVND (reference sequence). CDR3 protein: CASSTYPRQGRYEQYF. For the CDR3, the DNA is TGTGCCAGTAGTACCTACCCTCGACAGGGGCGGTACGAGCAGTACTTC.

The chain couples TRBV27 to TRBJ2-5; 10 bases are a match to TRBD1. Per germline, CDR1 MNHEY and CDR2 SMNVEV (reference sequence). The V and J ends lost 6 bases and 4 bases, in that order; junction bases with no gene match: 2. This CDR3 is 13 amino acids long. CDR3 sequence reads: CASSRQGAETQYF. As DNA, the CDR3 is TGTGCCAGCAGCAGACAGGGGGCAGAGACCCAGTACTTC.

This clone was detected a few times. The chain links TRBV5-1 to TRBJ2-1, with 8 bases fitting TRBD2. The CDR3 is 16 amino acids. From germline, CDR1 is SGHRS and CDR2 YFSETQ. V lost 2 bases and J lost 8; bases outside the gene matches: 12. The CDR3 loop is CASSFPSGLGTDEQFF. In nucleotides, the CDR3 is TGCGCCAGCAGCTTTCCATCGGGACTAGGGACGGATGAGCAGTTCTTC.

V and J are TRBV9 and TRBJ2-2, with D possibly matching TRBD2 (6 bases). Trimming stripped 0 bases from V and 7 bases from J, with 13 bases between. Germline lookup yields CDR1 SGDLS and CDR2 YYNGEE. The CDR3 consists of 15 residues. CDR3 nucleotide sequence: TGTGCCAGCAGCGTAGCTAGCTTCGGGGGCGGGGAGCTGTTTTTT. It is translated as CASSVASFGGGELFF.

The chain employs TRBV2 and TRBJ1-2, with D perhaps matching TRBD1 (5 bases). CDR1 and CDR2 (germline): SNHLY, FYNNEI. This CDR3 is 12 amino acids long. V lost 6 bases to trimming and J lost 0 bases, with 5 bases between them. The chain's CDR3 is CASSRANYGYTF. DNA of the CDR3: TGTGCCAGCAGCAGGGCTAACTATGGCTACACCTTC.

This rearrangement joins TRBV12-5 to TRBJ2-1; 9 nucleotides match TRBD2. CDR3 length: 15 amino acids. With 2 bases clipped from V and 5 bases from J, the junction kept 4 bases outside the gene matches. The germline gives CDR1 LGHNT, CDR2 FRNRAP. The CDR3 coding sequence is TGTGCTAGTGGTTTGACGCGGGGGGGCGACAATGAGCAGTTCTTC. This gives the protein CASGLTRGGDNEQFF.

This clone was found a few times. The chain carries TRBV9 and TRBJ1-6, with 7 positions matching TRBD1. J was trimmed by 2 bases and V by 0 bases; bases with no gene match: 5. Germline values: CDR1 SGDLS, CDR2 YYNGEE. CDR3 length equals 17 residues. CDR3 protein: CASSVEQGTTYNSPLHF. CDR3 sequence (DNA): TGTGCCAGCAGCGTAGAACAGGGGACGACCTATAATTCACCCCTCCACTTT.

In its sample, this clone was seen once. The V call is TRBV6-5, the J call TRBJ1-5; D is uncertain. The V gene's germline CDR1 is MNHEY and CDR2 SVGAGI. This CDR3 has 13 residues. V lost 6 bases and J 1 base, leaving 7 bases between the germline ends. CDR3 sequence reads: CASRTGSNQPQHF. The CDR3 nucleotides read TGTGCCAGCAGGACGGGGAGCAATCAGCCCCAGCATTTT.

This clone was seen a single time. The chain is built from TRBV7-9 and TRBJ2-1, with a possible D match to TRBD1 (5 bases). Germline CDR1 reads SEHNR; CDR2 reads FQNEAQ (reference sequence). The CDR3 is made up of 16 amino acids. Between the trimmed V and J ends, which lost 7 bases and 6 bases, there was a span of 22 bases. The CDR3 DNA reads as TGTGCCAGCACCACGCTTAGGGGTCGCAGTTCCAATGAGCAGTTCTTC. Translated: CASTTLRGRSSNEQFF.

The rearrangement links TRBV24-1 to TRBJ2-5; 7 nucleotides line up with TRBD1. CDR1 and CDR2 (germline): KGHDR, SFDVKD. The CDR3 sequence is 15 residues long. With V trimmed by 3 bases and J by 5 bases, 8 bases remained unmatched. The CDR3 region has the DNA TGTGCCACCAGTGATGGGACAGAGGTAAAGGAGACCCAGTACTTC. Translating it yields CATSDGTEVKETQYF.

The chain is built from TRBV12-5 and TRBJ1-3; D gene unclear. Germline V gene sequence: CDR1 LGHNT, CDR2 FRNRAP. There are 14 residues in the CDR3. The V and J ends lost 6 bases and 0 bases respectively, with 9 bases between them. In DNA form, the CDR3 reads TGTGCTAGTGGCCATACTTCCTCTGGAAACACCATATATTTT. It is translated as CASGHTSSGNTIYF.

This clone was found once. CDR3 coding DNA: TGTGCCAGCAGACCGCTCGACAGGGCGGGTTCCAAAAACATTCAGTACTTC. Its translation: CASRPLDRAGSKNIQYF. V and J are TRBV7-9 and TRBJ2-4; 7 bases match TRBD1. This CDR3 is 17 amino acids long. Germline V gene data show CDR1 as SEHNR and CDR2 as FQNEAQ (reference sequence). V dropped 6 bases and J dropped 2; count of bases not matched to a gene: 13.

This clone was detected a few times. This rearrangement joins TRBV28 to TRBJ2-1, with D perhaps matching TRBD1 (7 bases). There are 15 residues in the CDR3. Germline CDR1 and CDR2: MDHEN and SYDVKM. Trimming removed 10 bases from V and 7 bases from J, with 23 bases in between. CDR3 amino acids: CATAQGRSLGNEQFF. The CDR3 nucleotides are TGTGCCACCGCACAGGGGAGGTCCTTGGGGAATGAGCAGTTCTTC.

Written as DNA, the CDR3 is TGTGCCAGCAGCCTCCAGGGTCTGGACACTGAAGCTTTCTTT. Amino acids: CASSLQGLDTEAFF. The chain links TRBV7-2 to TRBJ1-1; D possibly corresponds to TRBD1 (5 bases). The CDR3 is made up of 14 amino acids. Germline CDR1 SGHTA, CDR2 FQGNSA. V was shortened by 5 bases and J by 3 bases, with 13 bases between the two germline ends.

The J gene is TRBJ1-6, the V gene TRBV18; perhaps TRBD1 as D (6 bases). CDR3 length equals 17 residues. CDR1 and CDR2 from the germline V gene are KGHSH and LQKENI. Trimming took 3 bases from V and 0 from J, leaving 12 bases between them. CDR3 protein: CASSPGQLSSYNSPLHF. The CDR3 bases are TGTGCCAGCTCACCCGGACAGCTTAGCTCCTATAATTCACCCCTCCACTTT.

The rearrangement uses TRBV6-1 and TRBJ2-4, with no clear D. Germline V gene sequence: CDR1 MNHNS, CDR2 SASEGT. This CDR3 is 14 amino acids long. Trimming cost V 3 bases and J 1 base, with 7 bases left between them. The chain's CDR3 is CASSDSSAKNIQYF. CDR3 in DNA: TGTGCCAGCAGTGATTCCAGTGCCAAAAACATTCAGTACTTC.